A single sample is the source of the 10 T cell receptor beta chains below, sequenced in a study of blood T cell repertoires in COVID-19. The table came from immunoSEQ multiplex PCR; TCRdb's copy has only in-frame clones and leaves some out. This sample has around 310,000 clones, with about 88% found just once. Sequencing was carried out using peripheral blood. The receptors were sampled from an older woman with acute or convalescent COVID-19.

This rearrangement joins TRBV5-1 to TRBJ1-2, with 9 bases matching TRBD1. The V gene end was trimmed by 2 bases and the J gene end by 6 bases; junction bases not matched to a gene: 11. Germline V CDR1 and CDR2: SGHRS, YFSETQ. This CDR3 comprises 16 residues. CDR3 sequence reads: CASSLRVPGQGDGYTF. The CDR3 DNA reads TGCGCCAGCAGCTTACGCGTTCCGGGACAGGGAGATGGCTACACCTTC.

In nucleotides, the CDR3 is TGTGCCAGCAGTGAAGGGACCTCCTCGGACTATAGCAATCAGCCCCAGCATTTT. Its protein is CASSEGTSSDYSNQPQHF. This rearrangement joins TRBV2 to TRBJ1-5; D not resolved. CDR1 and CDR2 from the germline V gene are SNHLY and FYNNEI. The CDR3 sequence is 18 residues long. The V gene lost 1 base and the J gene lost 0 bases, with 16 bases spanning the gap.

This chain uses TRBV5-4 with TRBJ2-5, with 8 bases aligning to TRBD1. V gave up 4 bases and J gave up 3 bases; unmatched junction bases: 2. Germline V gene sequence: CDR1 SGHNT, CDR2 YYREEE (reference sequence). CDR3 length: 13 residues. The CDR3 spells CASSPTGEETQYF. In DNA, the CDR3 is TGTGCCAGCAGCCCGACAGGGGAAGAGACCCAGTACTTC. Full variable domain (outside the CDR3, taken from reference TRBV5-4 and TRBJ2-5): ETGVTQSPTHLIKTRGQQVTLRCSSQSGHNTVSWYQQALGQGPQFIFQYYREEENGRGNFPPRFSGLQFPNYSSELNVNALELDDSALYLCASSPTGEETQYFGPGTRLLVL.

The gene calls are TRBV10-3 and TRBJ1-1; the D gene is possibly TRBD1 (6 bases). Trimming removed 5 bases from V and 4 bases from J, with 20 bases in between. Per germline, CDR1 ENHRY and CDR2 SYGVKD. This CDR3 spans 16 amino acids. CDR3 nucleotides: TGTGCCATCAGTAGTCCGGCAGGGGCCGGGTCCACTGAAGCTTTCTTT. Translation: CAISSPAGAGSTEAFF.

With respect to this clone: At one end, the junction sequence differs from germline, possibly due to a read error. This rearrangement joins TRBV6-5 to TRBJ1-3; D gene unclear. The length of the CDR3 is 16 residues. Germline V gene lookup returns CDR1 MNHEY and CDR2 SVGAGI. The CDR3 DNA reads as TGTGCCGGCAGTTATTCGGGAGTGCTATCTGGAAACACCATATATTTT. It yields the protein CAGSYSGVLSGNTIYF.

This chain uses TRBV5-1 with TRBJ2-7; D may be TRBD1 (6 bases). The germline CDR1 and CDR2 sequences are SGHRS and YFSETQ. Trimming stripped 6 bases from V and 2 bases from J, with 18 bases between. The CDR3 covers 15 residues. The CDR3: CASKGGRSGTYEQYF. CDR3 coding DNA: TGCGCCAGCAAAGGGGGACGCAGCGGCACCTACGAGCAGTACTTC.

J is TRBJ2-2 and V is TRBV23-1; a weak D match, TRBD1 (6 bases). TRBV23-1 is placed among ORFs of uncertain function. Trimming cost V 4 bases and J 7 bases, with 25 bases left between them. The CDR3 is made up of 18 amino acids. CDR3 loop: CASSRPVHRLARGGELFF. The CDR3 DNA follows: TGCGCCAGCAGTCGCCCTGTCCACCGCCTAGCCAGGGGCGGGGAGCTGTTTTTT.

The chain uses TRBV3-1 (or the pseudogene TRBV3-2) and TRBJ1-2, with 8 bases that match TRBD1. CDR1 is LGHDT and CDR2 is YNNKEL in the germline V gene (reference sequence). V lost 6 bases, J lost 2 bases, and 11 bases stayed unmatched. CDR3 size: 16 residues. The CDR3 DNA reads TGTGCCAGCAGAGGGACAGGAAGAGGGGTGAACTATGGCTACACCTTC. This gives the protein CASRGTGRGVNYGYTF.

The gene calls are TRBV28 and TRBJ1-2; 10 bases map to TRBD1. This CDR3 is 15 amino acids long. Germline CDR1 MDHEN, CDR2 SYDVKM. J gave up 0 bases and V 5 bases, and 3 bases lay outside the gene matches. CDR3 loop: CASSLGTGANYGYTF. The CDR3 bases are TGTGCCAGCAGTCTCGGGACAGGGGCTAACTATGGCTACACCTTC.

The V call is TRBV28, the J call TRBJ2-2; D is uncertain. Germline CDR1 is MDHEN and CDR2 is SYDVKM. Between the trimmed V and J ends, which lost 2 bases and 6 bases, there was a span of 7 bases. The CDR3 has 13 residues. CDR3 DNA: TGTGCCAGCAGTTTAAGTGCGTCCGGGGAGCTGTTTTTT. Amino acid sequence: CASSLSASGELFF.